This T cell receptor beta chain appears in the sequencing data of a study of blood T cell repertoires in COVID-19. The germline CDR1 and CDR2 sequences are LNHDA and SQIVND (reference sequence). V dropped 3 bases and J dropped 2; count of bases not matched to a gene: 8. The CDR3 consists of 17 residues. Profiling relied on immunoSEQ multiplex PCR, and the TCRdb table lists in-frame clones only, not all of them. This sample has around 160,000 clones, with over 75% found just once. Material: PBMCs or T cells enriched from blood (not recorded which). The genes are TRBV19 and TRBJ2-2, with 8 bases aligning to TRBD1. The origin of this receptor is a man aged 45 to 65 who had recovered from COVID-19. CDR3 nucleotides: TGTGCCAGTAGTATCATTTTCGGACAGGGTAACACCGGGGAGCTGTTTTTT. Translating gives CASSIIFGQGNTGELFF.